This T cell receptor (beta chain) was documented in a study of cytomegalovirus exposure and HLA in healthy donors. Primers for the PCR totalled 60 Vbeta and 13 Jbeta. Methods used by the authors: In a later analysis, about 9.9 million of 65 million to 90 million unique beta chains occurred in at least two donors. Sequencing used immunoSEQ multiplex PCR; TCRdb keeps in-frame clones, though not all of them. That table is the source of V, J and clone size, and D and trimming were worked out from the DNA. The sample includes 110,000 to 150,000 clones, 80% of them seen just once. The study's findings and limits: Analyzed later, association rates of TCRs varied across HLA loci, with DRB1 most and HLA-C fewest. In vitro testing confirmed a few CMV-associated chains as specific for CMV antigens.

Note on this clone: Its antigen is not identified.

This TCR came from a man in his forties in good health and CMV-seronegative. Input material: PBMCs.

CDR3 in DNA: TGTGCCAGCAGGTTTTGGGACAACTACAATGAGCAGTTCTTC. Protein: CASRFWDNYNEQFF. The chain uses TRBV11-2 and TRBJ2-1, with D possibly matching TRBD1 (6 bases). The CDR3 runs 14 residues. CDR1 and CDR2 (germline): SGHAT, FQNNGV. The V end was cut by 6 bases, the J end by 3 bases, with 12 bases between. Supplemented by reference TRBV11-2 and TRBJ2-1, the full variable domain reads EAGVAQSPRYKIIEKRQSVAFWCNPISGHATLYWYQQILGQGPKLLIQFQNNGVVDDSQLPKDRFSAERLKGVDSTLKIQPAKLEDSAVYLCASRFWDNYNEQFFGPGTRLTVL.